Following are 23 T cell receptor beta chains from one sample sequenced in a study of shared clonotypes between healthy human individuals. The table came from immunoSEQ multiplex PCR; TCRdb's copy has only in-frame clones and leaves some out. The repertoire consists of 2 million to 2.5 million clones, with approximately 95% occurring once and the leading ten covering 0.9% to 1.3%. Naive CD8 isolation took CD45RO-negative cells positively selected for CCR7 and excluded terminally differentiated effector memory CD45RA+ cells. Sequences were obtained from naive CD8+ T cells sorted from blood. The source is a man aged 18 to 29 in good health.

V usage is TRBV4-3 and J usage is TRBJ1-1, with a possible D match to TRBD1 (6 bases). V lost 0 bases and J 2 bases, leaving 13 bases between the germline ends. The CDR3 extends over 16 amino acids. In germline, CDR1 is LGHNA, CDR2 YSLEER. The CDR3: CASSQDRGTFNTEAFF. CDR3 DNA sequence: TGCGCCAGCAGCCAAGATCGAGGGACATTCAACACTGAAGCTTTCTTT.

This chain links TRBV7-9 with TRBJ1-6; D is unresolved. The germline V gene encodes CDR1 SEHNR and CDR2 FQNEAQ (reference sequence). This CDR3 spans 17 amino acids. V lost 1 base, J lost 3 bases, and 13 bases lay in between. In DNA, the CDR3 is TGTGCCAGCAGCTTAGGGACCGAAGAAGGCTATAATTCACCCCTCCACTTT. Its translation is CASSLGTEEGYNSPLHF.

The chain carries TRBV9 and TRBJ2-3; no clear D. V was trimmed by 0 bases and J by 0 bases, leaving 14 bases between them. Looked up from germline, CDR1 is SGDLS and CDR2 is YYNGEE. The CDR3 totals 17 residues. The CDR3 is CASSVARLPASTDTQYF. CDR3 sequence (DNA): TGTGCCAGCAGCGTAGCCCGTCTGCCCGCTAGCACAGATACGCAGTATTTT. Based on the CDR3 plus reference TRBV9 and TRBJ2-3, the full variable domain is DSGVTQTPKHLITATGQRVTLRCSPRSGDLSVYWYQQSLDQGLQFLIQYYNGEERAKGNILERFSAQQFPDLHSELNLSSLELGDSALYFCASSVARLPASTDTQYFGPGTRLTVL.

The count of this clone is one. This chain links TRBV6-6 with TRBJ2-3; D gene unclear. This CDR3 has 12 amino acids. Trimming took off 6 bases at V and 4 bases at J, with 8 bases between the two ends. CDR1 is MNHNY and CDR2 is SVGAGI in the germline V gene (reference sequence). The DNA of the CDR3 is TGTGCCAGCAGGGACCCCGCAGATACGCAGTATTTT. Translating gives CASRDPADTQYF.

The chain recombines TRBV19 with TRBJ2-2; D gene uncertain. CDR3 length equals 12 residues. Trimming removed 5 bases at V and 2 bases at J, with 3 bases between. CDR1 and CDR2 from the germline V gene are LNHDA and SQIVND (reference sequence). The CDR3 DNA is TGTGCCAGTAGTTTCAACACCGGGGAGCTGTTTTTT. Protein sequence: CASSFNTGELFF.

The V gene is TRBV5-6, the J gene TRBJ2-5; D ambiguous. Germline V gene data show CDR1 as SGHDT and CDR2 as YYEEEE. The CDR3 runs 13 residues. The V and J ends lost 0 bases and 5 bases respectively, with 8 bases between them. The CDR3 is CASSLAVSETQYF. The CDR3 DNA reads TGTGCCAGCAGCTTGGCCGTATCGGAGACCCAGTACTTC. Full variable domain (outside the CDR3, taken from reference TRBV5-6 and TRBJ2-5): DAGVTQSPTHLIKTRGQQVTLRCSPKSGHDTVSWYQQALGQGPQFIFQYYEEEERQRGNFPDRFSGHQFPNYSSELNVNALLLGDSALYLCASSLAVSETQYFGPGTRLLVL.

V is TRBV14 and J is TRBJ1-2; TRBD1 is a possible D gene (6 bases). The CDR3 sequence is 15 residues long. CDR1 and CDR2 from the germline V gene are SGHDN and FVKESK. V lost 3 bases, J lost 1 base, and 12 bases lay in between. The CDR3 here is CASSQHRELNYGYTF. In DNA, the CDR3 is TGTGCCAGCAGCCAGCACAGGGAGCTTAACTATGGCTACACCTTC. Drawing the rest from reference TRBV14 and TRBJ1-2, the complete variable domain is EAGVTQFPSHSVIEKGQTVTLRCDPISGHDNLYWYRRVMGKEIKFLLHFVKESKQDESGMPNNRFLAERTGGTYSTLKVQPAELEDSGVYFCASSQHRELNYGYTFGSGTRLTVV.

This chain joins TRBV28 and TRBJ2-3; TRBD1 might be the D (5 bases). The CDR3 is 15 amino acids. Trimming removed 5 bases at V and 0 bases at J, with 12 bases between. Germline V CDR1 and CDR2: MDHEN, SYDVKM. The DNA of the CDR3 is TGTGCCAGCAGTACAATACGACAGAGCACAGATACGCAGTATTTT. This translates into CASSTIRQSTDTQYF.

The J gene is TRBJ1-1, the V gene TRBV15; D is unclear. Germline V gene data show CDR1 as LNHNV and CDR2 as YYDKDF (reference sequence). With 5 bases removed from V and 4 bases from J, the gap between germline ends came to 17 bases. CDR3 size: 15 residues. CDR3 protein: CATSWTSGALTEAFF. CDR3 sequence (DNA): TGTGCCACCAGCTGGACGTCGGGAGCCCTCACTGAAGCTTTCTTT.

Notes on this clone: Other DNA sequences in this specimen translate into the identical CDR3. The chain uses TRBV9 and TRBJ2-7; 9 bases line up with TRBD1. The ends lost 3 bases at V and 5 bases at J; junction bases unmatched: 3. This CDR3 has 13 residues. The V gene's germline CDR1 is SGDLS and CDR2 YYNGEE. CDR3: CASSEGTGHEQYF. The CDR3 nucleotides are TGTGCCAGCAGCGAAGGGACAGGGCACGAGCAGTACTTC.

The V call is TRBV2, the J call TRBJ1-4, with D perhaps matching TRBD1 (5 bases). CDR1 and CDR2 (germline): SNHLY, FYNNEI. Trimming stripped 6 bases from V and 5 bases from J, with 16 bases between. CDR3 length: 15 amino acids. The CDR3 coding sequence is TGTGCCAGCAGGGGGCGTTACCAGACCAATGAAAAACTGTTTTTT. This gives the protein CASRGRYQTNEKLFF.

The rearrangement joins TRBV19 to TRBJ2-4; D is tentatively TRBD1 or TRBD2 (5 bases each). With 1 base removed from V and 1 base from J, the gap between germline ends came to 11 bases. The CDR3 covers 16 residues. Germline V CDR1 and CDR2: LNHDA, SQIVND (reference sequence). The CDR3 DNA reads TGTGCCAGTAGTATAGTTCCGGGGCTTGCCAAAAACATTCAGTACTTC. Protein product: CASSIVPGLAKNIQYF. Full variable domain (rest looked up from reference TRBV19 and TRBJ2-4): DGGITQSPKYLFRKEGQNVTLSCEQNLNHDAMYWYRQDPGQGLRLIYYSQIVNDFQKGDIAEGYSVSREKKESFPLTVTSAQKNPTAFYLCASSIVPGLAKNIQYFGAGTRLSVL.

V usage is TRBV25-1 and J usage is TRBJ1-6, with D unclear. The CDR3 has 14 residues. V lost 4 bases to trimming and J lost 3 bases, with 7 bases between them. From germline, CDR1 is MGHDK and CDR2 SYGVNS. The chain's CDR3 is CASSGPDYNSPLHF. As DNA, the CDR3 is TGTGCCAGCAGTGGCCCAGACTATAATTCACCCCTCCACTTT.

This clone has a single count. The chain is built from TRBV6-5 and TRBJ1-2; 10 nucleotides agree with TRBD1. V gave up 2 bases and J gave up 0 bases; unmatched junction bases: 3. This CDR3 contains 16 residues. Germline V CDR1 and CDR2: MNHEY, SVGAGI. This CDR3 is CASSYRDRGPNYGYTF. For the CDR3, the DNA is TGTGCCAGCAGTTACCGGGACAGGGGCCCTAACTATGGCTACACCTTC.

Concerning this clone: Other DNA sequences in this sample translate to the same CDR3. This chain connects TRBV5-4 to TRBJ1-1; 8 nucleotides align to TRBD1. Trimming at V came to 5 bases and at J to 4 bases, leaving 1 base not matched to a gene. Looked up from germline, CDR1 is SGHNT and CDR2 is YYREEE (reference sequence). The CDR3 extends over 12 amino acids. CDR3 amino acids: CASSTGGTEAFF. The DNA of the CDR3 is TGTGCCAGCAGTACAGGGGGCACTGAAGCTTTCTTT.

To note about this clone: Other DNA variants within this sample encode the same CDR3. This chain links TRBV6-5 with TRBJ2-7; TRBD2 matches 11 bases. The V gene's germline CDR1 is MNHEY and CDR2 SVGAGI. The CDR3 loop spans 15 amino acids. J gave up 3 bases and V 0 bases, and 1 base lay outside the gene matches. The CDR3 spells CASSYSTSGIYEQYF. For the CDR3, the DNA is TGTGCCAGCAGTTACTCGACTAGCGGGATCTACGAGCAGTACTTC.

The chain has TRBV10-2 and TRBJ2-5; D gene unclear. Per the germline V gene, CDR1 is WSHSY and CDR2 is SAAADI. Trimming pared 8 bases from V and 2 bases from J, leaving 15 bases between. The CDR3 is made up of 14 amino acids. The CDR3 loop is CASCWVAGQETQYF. For the CDR3, the DNA is TGCGCCAGCTGCTGGGTGGCCGGGCAAGAGACCCAGTACTTC.

V and J are TRBV5-8 and TRBJ1-6, with D perhaps matching TRBD1 (5 bases). V lost 2 bases and J lost 9, with 12 bases in between. The CDR3 is made up of 14 amino acids. The germline V gene encodes CDR1 SGHTS and CDR2 YDEGEE. CDR3 bases: TGTGCCAGCAGCTTAGGCCAGGGTGTTTCACCCCTCCACTTT. It encodes CASSLGQGVSPLHF.

Concerning this clone: The sample contains more than one DNA sequence encoding this CDR3. V is TRBV4-1 and J is TRBJ2-7; possibly TRBD2 for D (6 bases). Per germline, CDR1 MGHRA and CDR2 YSYEKL. The CDR3 runs to 13 residues. Trimming removed 4 bases from V and 4 bases from J, with 11 bases in between. In DNA, the CDR3 is TGCGCCAGCAGCCTGTCCGGGGGTTACGAGCAGTACTTC. This encodes CASSLSGGYEQYF.

Points on this clone: The same CDR3 is also encoded by other DNA sequences in this sample. The chain is built from TRBV19 and TRBJ2-1; perhaps TRBD2 as D (5 bases). Germline-derived CDR1 and CDR2 are LNHDA and SQIVND (reference sequence). V lost 1 base and J lost 0, with 7 bases in between. CDR3 length: 15 residues. The CDR3 loop reads CASSIVASSYNEQFF. The CDR3 region has the DNA TGTGCCAGTAGTATAGTAGCGAGCTCCTACAATGAGCAGTTCTTC.

As for this clone: This CDR3 is also generated by other DNA sequences in the sample. This chain links TRBV9 with TRBJ2-7; D is ambiguous. This CDR3 contains 15 residues. In germline, CDR1 is SGDLS, CDR2 YYNGEE. V lost 0 bases and J lost 0, with 10 bases in between. The CDR3 sequence: CASSVAGSSSYEQYF. CDR3 sequence (DNA): TGTGCCAGCAGCGTAGCGGGCAGTAGCTCCTACGAGCAGTACTTC.

The chain joins TRBV7-8 to TRBJ2-5; 8 bases are a match to TRBD2. After removal of 0 bases from V and 3 bases from J, the junction contained 3 bases not matched to a gene. Germline-derived CDR1 and CDR2 are SGHVS and FQNEAQ. This CDR3 is 15 amino acids long. The CDR3: CASSLARGLEETQYF. Here the CDR3 DNA reads TGTGCCAGCAGCTTAGCCCGGGGACTAGAAGAGACCCAGTACTTC.

This chain connects TRBV7-2 to TRBJ2-3, with 7 bases matching TRBD2. Germline V gene sequence: CDR1 SGHTA, CDR2 FQGNSA. The CDR3 is 14 residues long. The V segment lost 6 bases and the J segment 4 bases; nucleotides outside the gene matches: 7. In DNA, the CDR3 is TGTGCCAGCAGGGGCTCTAGCGGAGCAGATACGCAGTATTTT. It encodes CASRGSSGADTQYF.